The present entry profiles one TCR beta chain with its context. Assay used: immunoSEQ multiplex PCR; TCRdb lists only in-frame clones, some missing. The data show approximately 99,000 clones, 88% seen once. Germline V lookup: CDR1 SGHDT, CDR2 YYEEEE. The V end lost 4 bases, the J end lost 4 bases, and 11 bases lay between the germline ends. The CDR3 is 13 amino acids. Patients of the Seattle cohort, enrolled during active infection, were followed longitudinally. The sample is drawn from a study of blood T cell repertoires in COVID-19. Background on the study: Acute and convalescent COVID-19 specimens originated in the United States, Italy and Spain. T cells, B-cell-depleted T cells, or PBMCs supplied cDNA or gDNA.

The TCR comes from a man aged 50 or older with COVID-19, enrolled during active disease. The genes are TRBV5-6 and TRBJ1-1; tentatively, D is TRBD1 (6 bases). Source material: peripheral blood. DNA for the CDR3: TGTGCCAGCAGCGGTACAGGGTCCACTGAAGCTTTCTTT. The encoded protein is CASSGTGSTEAFF.